This TCR beta chain was sequenced in a study of chemoradiotherapy in HPV16-positive cancers. Produced via immunoSEQ multiplex PCR; TCRdb's table is partial and in-frame only. This sample has about 1,600 clones, with roughly 80% found just once. V lost 4 bases and J lost 4, with 15 bases in between. CDR3 length: 15 amino acids. In germline, CDR1 is SGHTS, CDR2 YDEGEE. The TCR comes from a human donor with HPV-associated anogenital cancer. The J gene is TRBJ2-1, the V gene TRBV5-8; maybe TRBD2 (6 bases). The material was tumor tissue, obtained from a patient who underwent chemoradiotherapy. Here the CDR3 reads CASSPLSGGYNEQFF. The CDR3 DNA follows: TGTGCCAGCAGCCCCCTTTCCGGGGGTTACAATGAGCAGTTCTTC.